This record covers a single T cell receptor beta chain. Its antigen remains unidentified. The source of the sample is a study of cytomegalovirus exposure and HLA in healthy donors. About the study: Out of around 360 genotyped donors, about 80% belonged to the Caucasian-associated ancestry cluster. Overall study results and limits: A further, later analysis showed that HLA-associated TCR beta chains (compared with equally common others) were more clonally expanded. The sole available immune exposure information was CMV serostatus. Common viral pathogens seemed, in a later analysis, to connect with several of the most significant clusters.

The PCR ran on 60 Vbeta and 13 Jbeta primers. The method was immunoSEQ multiplex PCR; TCRdb's version includes in-frame clones alone and lacks a portion of them. The sample records around 150,000 clones, 77% being singletons. This CDR3 spans 13 amino acids. CDR1 and CDR2 (germline): SQVTM, ANQGSEA. Trimming cost V 3 bases and J 3 bases, with 10 bases left between them. Sequencing used PBMCs. The TCR originated in a woman between 40 and 50 years old in good health and CMV-seronegative. The genes are TRBV29-1 and TRBJ2-3; a weak D match, TRBD1 (7 bases). The CDR3 sequence is CSVESGGTDTQYF. Written as DNA, the CDR3 is TGCAGCGTTGAGTCAGGGGGGACAGATACGCAGTATTTT.